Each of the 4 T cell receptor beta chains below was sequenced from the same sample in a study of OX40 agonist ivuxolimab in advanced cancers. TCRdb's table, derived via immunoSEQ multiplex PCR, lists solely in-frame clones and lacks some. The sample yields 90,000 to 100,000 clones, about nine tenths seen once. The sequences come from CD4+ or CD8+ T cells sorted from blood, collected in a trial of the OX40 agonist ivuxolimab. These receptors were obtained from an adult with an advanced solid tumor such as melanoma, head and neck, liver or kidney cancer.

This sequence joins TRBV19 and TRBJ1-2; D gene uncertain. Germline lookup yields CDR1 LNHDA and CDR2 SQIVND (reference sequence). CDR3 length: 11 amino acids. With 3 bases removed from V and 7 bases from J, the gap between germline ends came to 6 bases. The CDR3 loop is CASSIFGGYTF. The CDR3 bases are TGTGCCAGTAGTATTTTCGGTGGCTACACCTTC.

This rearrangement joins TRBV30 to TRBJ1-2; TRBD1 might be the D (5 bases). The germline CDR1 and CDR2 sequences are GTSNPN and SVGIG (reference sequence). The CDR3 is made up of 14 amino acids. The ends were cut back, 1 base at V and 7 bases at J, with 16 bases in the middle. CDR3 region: CAWSADSRGSGYTF. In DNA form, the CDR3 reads TGTGCCTGGAGTGCAGACTCTCGGGGGTCTGGCTACACCTTC.

The CDR3 reads CASSLWDRNNEQFF. DNA of the CDR3: TGCGCCAGCAGCTTGTGGGACAGGAACAATGAGCAGTTCTTC. The chain employs TRBV5-1 and TRBJ2-1; 8 bases are shared with TRBD1. The CDR3 totals 14 residues. Germline loops: CDR1 SGHRS, CDR2 YFSETQ. V shed 1 base, J shed 5 bases, and the junction held 2 bases outside the gene matches.

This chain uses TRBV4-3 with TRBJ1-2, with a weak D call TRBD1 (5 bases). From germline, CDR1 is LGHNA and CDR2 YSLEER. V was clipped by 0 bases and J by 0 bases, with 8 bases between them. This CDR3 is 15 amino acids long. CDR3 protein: CASSQDLTANYGYTF. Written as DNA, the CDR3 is TGCGCCAGCAGCCAAGATCTGACAGCTAACTATGGCTACACCTTC.